This TCR beta chain was identified during a study of cytomegalovirus exposure and HLA in healthy donors. Germline V CDR1 and CDR2: SGDLS, YYNGEE. V trimming: 3 bases; J trimming: 8 bases; junction bases outside the gene matches: 7. The CDR3 spans 14 residues. Regarding this clone: Its target is not known.

Study-wide points: High sensitivity and specificity were reportedly achieved when the classifier diagnosed cytomegalovirus status. HLA allele associations emerged for around 15,000 TCR beta sequences in a later analysis, at 0.05 false discovery rate.

PCR employed 60 Vbeta and 13 Jbeta primers. TCRdb keeps only in-frame clones here, not all; method: immunoSEQ multiplex PCR. The repertoire holds about 160,000 clones, with approximately 75% as singletons. The chain combines TRBV9 with TRBJ1-4; 7 bases are a match to TRBD1. Sequencing input: PBMCs. The receptor was isolated from a man between 25 and 39 years old in good health and CMV-seropositive. In DNA, the CDR3 is TGTGCCAGCAGCGACGACAGGGACAGCGAAAAACTGTTTTTT. Translated: CASSDDRDSEKLFF.